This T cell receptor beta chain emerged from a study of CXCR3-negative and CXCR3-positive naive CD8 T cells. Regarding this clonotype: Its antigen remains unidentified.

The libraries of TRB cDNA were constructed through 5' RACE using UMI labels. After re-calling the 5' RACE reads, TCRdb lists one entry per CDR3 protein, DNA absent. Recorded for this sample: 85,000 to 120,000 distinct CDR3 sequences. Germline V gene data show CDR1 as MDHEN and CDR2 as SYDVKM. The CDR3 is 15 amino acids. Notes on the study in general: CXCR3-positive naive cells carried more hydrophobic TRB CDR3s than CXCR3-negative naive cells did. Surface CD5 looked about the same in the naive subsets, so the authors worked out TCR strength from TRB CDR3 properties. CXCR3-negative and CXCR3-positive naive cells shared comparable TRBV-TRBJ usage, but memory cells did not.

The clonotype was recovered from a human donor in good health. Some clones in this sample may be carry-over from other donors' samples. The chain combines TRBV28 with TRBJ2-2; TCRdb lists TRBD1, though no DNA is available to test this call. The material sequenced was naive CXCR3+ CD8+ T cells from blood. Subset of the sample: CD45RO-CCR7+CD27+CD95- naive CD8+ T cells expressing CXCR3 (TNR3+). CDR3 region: CASIPEGQYTGELFF.